The present T cell receptor beta chain was sequenced within a study of T cell responses to AZD1222 COVID-19 vaccine. Study outcomes and limitations: A reported finding is that nearly half of spike-specific TCRs target unmutated variant regions.

About this clone: What it recognizes is unknown.

V dropped 1 base and J dropped 3 bases, with 6 bases sitting between them. The CDR3 spans 13 residues. Germline loops: CDR1 LGHDT, CDR2 YNNKEL (reference sequence). Profiling relied on immunoSEQ multiplex PCR, and the TCRdb table lists in-frame clones only, not all of them. The sample holds some 170,000 clones, approximately 93% seen once. This TCR was recovered from an adult in good health. The specimen comprised peripheral blood, sampled on day 0 of AZD1222 vaccination. The chain links TRBV3-1 (or the pseudogene TRBV3-2) to TRBJ1-2, with D unresolved. The CDR3 sequence: CASSQGADYGYTF. The CDR3 DNA sequence: TGTGCCAGCAGCCAAGGGGCAGACTATGGCTACACCTTC.